Each of the 27 T cell receptor beta chains below was sequenced from the same sample in a study of OX40 agonist ivuxolimab in advanced cancers. The protocol was immunoSEQ multiplex PCR, while the TCRdb copy is restricted to in-frame clones and leaves out a portion. The sample lists 60,000 to 70,000 clones, 85% to 90% seen once, with around 1.9% in the top ten. Here the sequenced sample was CD4+ or CD8+ T cells sorted from blood, taken in a trial of the OX40 agonist ivuxolimab. The receptors were gathered from an adult with an advanced solid tumor such as melanoma, head and neck, liver or kidney cancer.

This clone was seen once. V is TRBV7-2 and J is TRBJ2-1; 12 nucleotides agree with TRBD2. Germline V gene sequence: CDR1 SGHTA, CDR2 FQGNSA. This CDR3 is built from 17 residues. Trimming cost V 0 bases and J 4 bases; bases outside gene matches: 4. The CDR3 nucleotides are TGTGCCAGCAGCTTAGCGCGGCTAGCGGGGGGGTACAATGAGCAGTTCTTC. Amino acids: CASSLARLAGGYNEQFF.

The chain employs TRBV28 and TRBJ1-1; 9 nucleotides match TRBD1. In germline, CDR1 is MDHEN, CDR2 SYDVKM. The length of the CDR3 is 14 residues. After removal of 5 bases from V and 4 bases from J, the junction contained 5 bases not matched to a gene. The CDR3 DNA follows: TGTGCCAGCAGTCTACAGGGGGCGCGCACTGAAGCTTTCTTT. Protein product: CASSLQGARTEAFF.

V gene TRBV6-5 combines with J gene TRBJ1-4, with D perhaps TRBD1 (5 bases). Trimming cost V 6 bases and J 3 bases, with 14 bases left between them. This CDR3 has 15 amino acids. Germline CDR1 MNHEY, CDR2 SVGAGI. The CDR3 is CASRPDRAPNEKLFF. The CDR3 bases are TGTGCCAGCAGACCCGACAGAGCACCTAATGAAAAACTGTTTTTT.

The rearrangement links TRBV5-1 to TRBJ1-5, with 10 bases that match TRBD1. The germline gives CDR1 SGHRS, CDR2 YFSETQ. V was clipped by 4 bases and J by 7 bases; unmatched bases: 5. CDR3 length: 14 residues. The CDR3 sequence is CASSTGTGEQPQHF. The CDR3 bases are TGCGCCAGCAGCACGGGGACAGGGGAGCAGCCCCAGCATTTT.

The chain links TRBV6-5 to TRBJ2-7, with TRBD1 matching 11 bases. Germline-derived CDR1 and CDR2 are MNHEY and SVGAGI. CDR3 length: 14 residues. Trimming removed 5 bases from V and 6 bases from J; junction bases left unmatched: 6. The CDR3 here is CASSEGGTGGEQYF. Written as DNA, the CDR3 is TGTGCCAGCAGTGAGGGTGGGACAGGGGGCGAGCAGTACTTC.

In DNA form, the CDR3 reads TGTGCCAGCAGCCAATTTGGACAGGGTTCCTACGAGCAGTACTTC. Translating gives CASSQFGQGSYEQYF. The chain recombines TRBV14 with TRBJ2-7, with TRBD1 identical over 8 bases. The junction had 4 bases not matched to a gene; V was cut back by 2 bases and J by 1 base. The CDR3 extends over 15 amino acids. Germline loops: CDR1 SGHDN, CDR2 FVKESK.

V and J are TRBV9 and TRBJ1-3; D is ambiguous. Germline V gene sequence: CDR1 SGDLS, CDR2 YYNGEE. Between the trimmed V and J ends, which lost 4 bases and 3 bases, there was a span of 8 bases. This CDR3 has 13 residues. CDR3 region: CASSPQVGNTIYF. The CDR3 region has the DNA TGTGCCAGCAGCCCCCAGGTTGGAAACACCATATATTTT.

V gene TRBV19 combines with J gene TRBJ1-1; TRBD1 is a possible D gene (5 bases). The CDR3 totals 14 residues. Germline lookup yields CDR1 LNHDA and CDR2 SQIVND (reference sequence). V shed 4 bases and J shed 1 base, with 10 bases lying between them. The CDR3: CASSRLTENTEAFF. The CDR3 nucleotides are TGTGCCAGTAGTAGATTGACAGAGAACACTGAAGCTTTCTTT.

This clone was recorded only once. The chain joins TRBV4-1 to TRBJ2-5, with D possibly being TRBD2 (6 bases). Germline V gene lookup returns CDR1 MGHRA and CDR2 YSYEKL. The CDR3 loop spans 16 amino acids. V was cut by 0 bases and J by 5 bases, with 16 bases left in between. The CDR3 region is CASSQDRVVAGETQYF. CDR3 in DNA: TGCGCCAGCAGCCAAGATCGGGTGGTCGCGGGGGAGACCCAGTACTTC.

The rearrangement links TRBV7-9 to TRBJ1-1, with 8 positions matching TRBD1. The junction had 6 bases not matched to a gene; V was cut back by 1 base and J by 2 bases. Germline assignment: CDR1 SEHNR and CDR2 FQNEAQ (reference sequence). The CDR3 has 16 amino acids. The CDR3 DNA sequence: TGTGCCAGCAGCTTAGGAGGTCAGGGGGCTAACACTGAAGCTTTCTTT. It is translated as CASSLGGQGANTEAFF.

The DNA for the CDR3 is TGTGCCACCAGCAGAGATTCCCTAGGGGACGGGAGGAGCAATGAGCAGTTCTTC. Its translation is CATSRDSLGDGRSNEQFF. The chain couples TRBV15 to TRBJ2-1; 7 nucleotides agree with TRBD2. Germline values: CDR1 LNHNV, CDR2 YYDKDF (reference sequence). Trimming took 0 bases from V and 6 from J; bases not matched to a gene: 14. CDR3 length: 18 residues.

This clone has only a few counts. The V call is TRBV4-1, the J call TRBJ2-3; a weak D match, TRBD1 (6 bases). Germline CDR1 reads MGHRA; CDR2 reads YSYEKL. Trimming removed 0 bases at V and 0 bases at J, with 16 bases between. The CDR3 contains 18 residues. The DNA for the CDR3 is TGCGCCAGCAGCCAAGATTTATCGACAGGATCTAGCACAGATACGCAGTATTTT. It encodes CASSQDLSTGSSTDTQYF.

In DNA form, the CDR3 reads TGTGCCAGCAGGATGGTGCAGGGCTGGCCCCAGCATTTT. It translates to CASRMVQGWPQHF. This rearrangement joins TRBV6-1 to TRBJ1-5; a weak D match, TRBD1 (5 bases). The V end lost 6 bases, the J end lost 9 bases, and 15 bases lay between the germline ends. This CDR3 region has 13 residues. The germline V gene has CDR1 MNHNS and CDR2 SASEGT.

The gene calls are TRBV15 and TRBJ1-2; D is possibly TRBD1 (6 bases). Trimming shortened V by 0 bases and J by 7 bases, and 15 bases separated the two germline ends. Per germline, CDR1 LNHNV and CDR2 YYDKDF (reference sequence). The CDR3 contains 15 residues. Written as DNA, the CDR3 is TGTGCCACCAGCAGAGAAATACAGGGCCATAGTGGCTACACCTTC. Its translation: CATSREIQGHSGYTF.

The chain is built from TRBV27 and TRBJ2-3, with D possibly being TRBD1 or TRBD2 (5 bases each). This CDR3 spans 15 amino acids. Trimming cost V 6 bases and J 4 bases, with 17 bases left between them. The germline V gene encodes CDR1 MNHEY and CDR2 SMNVEV (reference sequence). The CDR3: CASSPPGRNPDTQYF. The CDR3, as DNA: TGTGCCAGCAGCCCCCCGGGACGGAACCCAGATACGCAGTATTTT.

V usage is TRBV27 and J usage is TRBJ2-5, with 9 bases lining up with TRBD1. The better agreement between TRBJ2-7 and the DNA end casts doubt on the J call. The CDR3 spans 15 residues. Germline CDR1 reads MNHEY; CDR2 reads SMNVEV (reference sequence). In nucleotides, the CDR3 is TGTGCCAGCTGGAATCCGAACAGGGGGCTCTACGAGCAGTACTTC. As protein: CASWNPNRGLYEQYF.

The genes are TRBV5-1 and TRBJ1-1, with D unclear. CDR1 and CDR2 (germline): SGHRS, YFSETQ. The CDR3 runs to 14 residues. V shed 4 bases and J shed 1 base, with 11 bases lying between them. The CDR3, as DNA: TGCGCCAGCAGCCCCGCCGCGGAGAACACTGAAGCTTTCTTT. Protein sequence: CASSPAAENTEAFF. The full variable domain, its missing parts supplied by reference TRBV5-1 and TRBJ1-1, is KAGVTQTPRYLIKTRGQQVTLSCSPISGHRSVSWYQQTPGQGLQFLFEYFSETQRNKGNFPGRFSGRQFSNSRSEMNVSTLELGDSALYLCASSPAAENTEAFFGQGTRLTVV.

The chain recombines TRBV19 with TRBJ2-7; D is perhaps TRBD1 (5 bases). CDR3 length equals 12 residues. V lost 7 bases and J lost 3, with 10 bases in between. The germline V gene has CDR1 LNHDA and CDR2 SQIVND (reference sequence). The CDR3 here is CASTSRDYEQYF. The CDR3 DNA sequence: TGTGCCAGTACGAGCAGGGACTACGAGCAGTACTTC.

This clone has just a few counts. The chain is built from TRBV28 and TRBJ2-2, with 7 bases matching TRBD2. The CDR3 spans 15 residues. The V gene end was trimmed by 6 bases and the J gene end by 3 bases; junction bases not matched to a gene: 7. The V gene's germline CDR1 is MDHEN and CDR2 SYDVKM. The CDR3 here is CASRPTGRDTGELFF. In DNA form, the CDR3 reads TGTGCCAGCAGGCCCACGGGGAGGGACACCGGGGAGCTGTTTTTT.

The chain combines TRBV16 with TRBJ2-1; D may be TRBD1 (7 bases). Germline assignment: CDR1 KGHSY and CDR2 FQNENV. The CDR3 spans 16 residues. V was clipped by 6 bases and J by 4 bases, with 19 bases between them. CDR3 nucleotide sequence: TGTGCCAGCAGTCTGGAGGGGGCCCGGGGATACAATGAGCAGTTCTTC. It encodes CASSLEGARGYNEQFF.

The gene calls are TRBV7-8 and TRBJ2-3; D unclear. With 3 bases removed from V and 6 bases from J, the gap between germline ends came to 7 bases. Per the germline V gene, CDR1 is SGHVS and CDR2 is FQNEAQ. The CDR3 totals 12 residues. The DNA for the CDR3 is TGTGCCAGCAGCTTTAGTTCGGATACGCAGTATTTT. This codes for CASSFSSDTQYF.

This rearrangement joins TRBV6-5 to TRBJ2-5; 10 bases line up with TRBD1. Per the germline V gene, CDR1 is MNHEY and CDR2 is SVGAGI. This CDR3 is 16 amino acids long. Trimming cost V 2 bases and J 5 bases; bases outside gene matches: 8. The CDR3 DNA is TGTGCCAGCAGTTACCCCCGGGACAGGGGAGGCGAGACCCAGTACTTC. This encodes CASSYPRDRGGETQYF.

The genes are TRBV27 and TRBJ1-2, with D possibly TRBD1 on 5 matching bases. This CDR3 contains 14 residues. CDR1 is MNHEY and CDR2 is SMNVEV in the germline V gene (reference sequence). Trimming cost V 3 bases and J 5 bases, with 13 bases left between them. The CDR3 nucleotides read TGTGCCAGCAGTTTGAGACAGACCCTTTATGGCTACACCTTC. It specifies CASSLRQTLYGYTF.

This clone was detected only once. The chain has TRBV18 and TRBJ2-3; D perhaps matches TRBD2 (5 bases). The CDR3 sequence is 15 residues long. Germline CDR1 KGHSH, CDR2 LQKENI. V lost 1 base to trimming and J lost 1 base, with 9 bases between them. The CDR3 DNA follows: TGTGCCAGCTCACCACAAGAGGGAGGCACAGATACGCAGTATTTT. As protein: CASSPQEGGTDTQYF. The full variable domain, completed using reference TRBV18 and TRBJ2-3, is NAGVMQNPRHLVRRRGQEARLRCSPMKGHSHVYWYRQLPEEGLKFMVYLQKENIIDESGMPKERFSAEFPKEGPSILRIQQVVRGDSAAYFCASSPQEGGTDTQYFGPGTRLTVL.

The chain joins TRBV2 to TRBJ2-7; 7 bases are a match to TRBD2. This CDR3 comprises 15 residues. V lost 7 bases to trimming and J lost 6 bases; unmatched junction nucleotides: 15. CDR1 SNHLY and CDR2 FYNNEI come from the germline V gene. The CDR3: CASTSGFLRGREQYF. The CDR3 DNA reads as TGTGCCAGCACTAGCGGATTCCTACGGGGACGCGAGCAGTACTTC. The full variable domain, its missing parts supplied by reference TRBV2 and TRBJ2-7, is EPEVTQTPSHQVTQMGQEVILRCVPISNHLYFYWYRQILGQKVEFLVSFYNNEISEKSEIFDDQFSVERPDGSNFTLKIRSTKLEDSAMYFCASTSGFLRGREQYFGPGTRLTVT.

The chain has TRBV14 and TRBJ2-1, with 12 bases aligning to TRBD2. With 4 bases clipped from V and 9 bases from J, the junction kept 7 bases outside the gene matches. The V gene's germline CDR1 is SGHDN and CDR2 FVKESK. The CDR3 runs to 15 residues. The CDR3 loop is CASSRGLAGRGEQFF. CDR3 in DNA: TGTGCCAGCAGCCGCGGACTAGCGGGAAGGGGTGAGCAGTTCTTC.

The chain has TRBV4-1 and TRBJ2-7; possible D gene TRBD2, 6 bases. CDR1 and CDR2 from the germline V gene are MGHRA and YSYEKL. The V gene lost 0 bases and the J gene lost 0 bases, with 21 bases spanning the gap. The CDR3 is 19 residues long. For the CDR3, the DNA is TGCGCCAGCAGCCAAGAAAGGAGGAACCGGGGGTCCACCTCCTACGAGCAGTACTTC. It is translated as CASSQERRNRGSTSYEQYF.